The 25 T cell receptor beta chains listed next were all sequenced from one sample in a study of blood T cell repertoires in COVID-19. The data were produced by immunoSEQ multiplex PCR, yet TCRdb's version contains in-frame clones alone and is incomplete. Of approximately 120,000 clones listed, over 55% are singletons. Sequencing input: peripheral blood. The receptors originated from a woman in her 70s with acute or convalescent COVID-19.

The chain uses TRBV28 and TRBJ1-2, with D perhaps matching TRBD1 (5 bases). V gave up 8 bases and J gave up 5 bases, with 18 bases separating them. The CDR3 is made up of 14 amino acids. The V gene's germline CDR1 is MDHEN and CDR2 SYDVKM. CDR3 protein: CASRGTLRAYGYTF. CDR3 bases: TGTGCCAGCCGCGGGACCCTCAGGGCTTATGGCTACACCTTC.

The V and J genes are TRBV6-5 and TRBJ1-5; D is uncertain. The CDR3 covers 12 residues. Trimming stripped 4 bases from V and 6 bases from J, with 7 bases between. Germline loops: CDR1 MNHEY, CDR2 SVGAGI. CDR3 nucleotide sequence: TGTGCCAGCAGTTGGGCCCGTCAGCCCCAGCATTTT. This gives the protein CASSWARQPQHF.

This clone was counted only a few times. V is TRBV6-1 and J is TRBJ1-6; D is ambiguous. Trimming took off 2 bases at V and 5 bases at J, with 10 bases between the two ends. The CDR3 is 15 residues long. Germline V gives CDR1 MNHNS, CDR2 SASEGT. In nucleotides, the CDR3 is TGTGCCAGCAGTGAATTTGGGAGAGATAATTCACCCCTCCACTTT. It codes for CASSEFGRDNSPLHF.

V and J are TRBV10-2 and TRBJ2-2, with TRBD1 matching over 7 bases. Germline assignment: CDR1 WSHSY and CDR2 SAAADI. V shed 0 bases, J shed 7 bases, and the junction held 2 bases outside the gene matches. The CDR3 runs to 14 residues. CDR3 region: CASSESTGIGELFF. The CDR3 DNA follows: TGCGCCAGCAGTGAGTCGACAGGGATCGGGGAGCTGTTTTTT.

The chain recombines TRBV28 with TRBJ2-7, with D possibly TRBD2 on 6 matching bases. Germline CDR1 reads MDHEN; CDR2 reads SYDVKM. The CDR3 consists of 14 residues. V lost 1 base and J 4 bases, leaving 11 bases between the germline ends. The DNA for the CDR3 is TGTGCCAGCAGTTTATCCGGGGGTCGGTACGAGCAGTACTTC. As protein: CASSLSGGRYEQYF.

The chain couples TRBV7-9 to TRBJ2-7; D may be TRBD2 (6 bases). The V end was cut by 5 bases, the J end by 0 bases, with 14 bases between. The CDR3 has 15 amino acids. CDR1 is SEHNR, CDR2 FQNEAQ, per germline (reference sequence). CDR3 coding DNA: TGTGCCAGCAGCCATATGGAGGGAAACTCCTACGAGCAGTACTTC. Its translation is CASSHMEGNSYEQYF.

The CDR3 reads CASSYSGTAGGTEAFF. CDR3 nucleotide sequence: TGTGCCAGCAGTTACTCCGGGACAGCCGGTGGAACTGAAGCTTTCTTT. This sequence joins TRBV6-6 and TRBJ1-1, with 7 nucleotides matching TRBD1. Germline V CDR1 and CDR2: MNHNY, SVGAGI (reference sequence). V was clipped by 0 bases and J by 5 bases; unmatched bases: 9. This CDR3 region has 16 residues.

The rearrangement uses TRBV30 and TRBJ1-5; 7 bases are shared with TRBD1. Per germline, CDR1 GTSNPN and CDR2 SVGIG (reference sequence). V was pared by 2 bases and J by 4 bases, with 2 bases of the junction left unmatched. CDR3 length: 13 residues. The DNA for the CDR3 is TGTGCCTGGAGTCCGGGACAGAATCAGCCCCAGCATTTT. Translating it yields CAWSPGQNQPQHF.

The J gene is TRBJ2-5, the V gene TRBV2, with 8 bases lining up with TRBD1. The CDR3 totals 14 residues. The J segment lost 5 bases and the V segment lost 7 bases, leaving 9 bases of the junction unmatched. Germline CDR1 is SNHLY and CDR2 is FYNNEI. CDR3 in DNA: TGTGCCAGCAAATCCGGGACAGGCGGTGAGACCCAGTACTTC. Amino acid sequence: CASKSGTGGETQYF.

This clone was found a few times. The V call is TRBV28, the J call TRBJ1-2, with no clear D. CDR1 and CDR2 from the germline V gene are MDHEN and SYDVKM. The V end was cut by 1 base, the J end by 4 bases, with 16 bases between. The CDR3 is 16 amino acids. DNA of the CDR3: TGTGCCAGCAGTTTATTAGGTCGACCCGACACCTATGGCTACACCTTC. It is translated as CASSLLGRPDTYGYTF.

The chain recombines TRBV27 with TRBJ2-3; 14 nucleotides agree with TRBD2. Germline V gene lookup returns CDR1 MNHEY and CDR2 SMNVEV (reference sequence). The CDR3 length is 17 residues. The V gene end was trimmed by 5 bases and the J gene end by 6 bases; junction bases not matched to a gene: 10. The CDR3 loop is CASSPGLAGEGRDTQYF. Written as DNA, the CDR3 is TGTGCCAGCAGTCCGGGACTAGCGGGAGAGGGTAGGGATACGCAGTATTTT.

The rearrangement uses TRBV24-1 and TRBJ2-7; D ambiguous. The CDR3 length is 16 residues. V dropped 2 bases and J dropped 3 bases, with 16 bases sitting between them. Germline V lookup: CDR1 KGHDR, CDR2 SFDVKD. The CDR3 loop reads CATSDSLGPLGYEQYF. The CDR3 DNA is TGTGCCACCAGTGATTCCCTAGGTCCCTTGGGCTACGAGCAGTACTTC.

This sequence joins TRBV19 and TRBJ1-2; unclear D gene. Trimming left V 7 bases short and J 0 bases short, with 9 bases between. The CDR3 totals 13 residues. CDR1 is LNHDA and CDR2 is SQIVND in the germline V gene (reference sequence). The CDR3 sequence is CASKQIANYGYTF. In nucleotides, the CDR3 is TGTGCCAGTAAACAGATAGCTAACTATGGCTACACCTTC.

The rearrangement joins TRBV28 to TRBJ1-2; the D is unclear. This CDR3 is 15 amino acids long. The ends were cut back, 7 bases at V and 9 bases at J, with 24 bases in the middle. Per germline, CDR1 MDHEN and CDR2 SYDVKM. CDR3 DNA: TGTGCCAGCACCCGCGGGCTCATTCGGATTGTTTGCTACACCTTC. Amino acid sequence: CASTRGLIRIVCYTF.

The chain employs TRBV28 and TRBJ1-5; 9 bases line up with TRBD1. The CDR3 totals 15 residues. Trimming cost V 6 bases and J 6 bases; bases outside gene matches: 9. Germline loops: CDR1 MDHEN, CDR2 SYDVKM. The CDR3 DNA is TGTGCCAGCAGGTCCCAACAGGGGGCTGGTCAGCCCCAGCATTTT. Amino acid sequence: CASRSQQGAGQPQHF.

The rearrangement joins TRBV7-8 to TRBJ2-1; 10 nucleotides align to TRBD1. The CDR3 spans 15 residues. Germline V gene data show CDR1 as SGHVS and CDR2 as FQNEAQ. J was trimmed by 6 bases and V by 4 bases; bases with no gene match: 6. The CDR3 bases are TGTGCCAGCAGCTCGGGACAGGGGTCCGGCAATGAGCAGTTCTTC. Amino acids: CASSSGQGSGNEQFF.

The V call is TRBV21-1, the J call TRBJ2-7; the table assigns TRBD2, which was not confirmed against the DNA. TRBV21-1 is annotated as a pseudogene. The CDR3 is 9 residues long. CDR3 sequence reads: CAIVYEQYF. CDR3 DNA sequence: TGTGCCATCGTTTACGAGCAGTACTTC.

Here the CDR3 DNA reads TGTGCCAGTAGTTCCCCGGGACAGGGGGCTGGAAACACCATATATTTT. It yields the protein CASSSPGQGAGNTIYF. This chain joins TRBV19 and TRBJ1-3; 11 bases fit TRBD1. The V gene end was trimmed by 5 bases and the J gene end by 2 bases; junction bases not matched to a gene: 5. CDR1 is LNHDA and CDR2 is SQIVND in the germline V gene (reference sequence). CDR3 length: 16 residues.

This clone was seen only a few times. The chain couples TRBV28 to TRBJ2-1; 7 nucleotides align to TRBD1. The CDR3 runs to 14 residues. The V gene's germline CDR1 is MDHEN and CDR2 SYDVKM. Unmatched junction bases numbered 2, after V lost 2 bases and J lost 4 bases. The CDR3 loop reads CASSLGDRYNEQFF. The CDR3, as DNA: TGTGCCAGCAGTTTAGGGGACAGATACAATGAGCAGTTCTTC.

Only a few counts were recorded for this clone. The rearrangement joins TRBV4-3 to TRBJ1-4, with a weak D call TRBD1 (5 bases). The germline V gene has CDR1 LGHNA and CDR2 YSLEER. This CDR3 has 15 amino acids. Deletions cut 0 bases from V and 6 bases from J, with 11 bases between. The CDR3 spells CASSQDSGDYEKLFF. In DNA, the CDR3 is TGCGCCAGCAGCCAAGATTCGGGGGATTATGAAAAACTGTTTTTT.

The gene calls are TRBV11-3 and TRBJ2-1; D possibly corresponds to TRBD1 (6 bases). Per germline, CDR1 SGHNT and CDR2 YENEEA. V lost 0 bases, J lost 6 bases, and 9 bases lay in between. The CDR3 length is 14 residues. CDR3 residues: CASSLDGRGNEQFF. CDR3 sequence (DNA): TGTGCCAGCAGCTTAGATGGCAGGGGCAATGAGCAGTTCTTC. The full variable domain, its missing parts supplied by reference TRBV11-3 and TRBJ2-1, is EAGVVQSPRYKIIEKKQPVAFWCNPISGHNTLYWYLQNLGQGPELLIRYENEEAVDDSQLPKDRFSAERLKGVDSTLKIQPAELGDSAVYLCASSLDGRGNEQFFGPGTRLTVL.

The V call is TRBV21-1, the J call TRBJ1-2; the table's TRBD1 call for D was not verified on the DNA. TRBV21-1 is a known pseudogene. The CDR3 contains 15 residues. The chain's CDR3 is CASSKIVQGLEGYTF. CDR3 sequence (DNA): TGTGCCAGCAGCAAGATCGTACAGGGGCTTGAGGGCTACACCTTC.

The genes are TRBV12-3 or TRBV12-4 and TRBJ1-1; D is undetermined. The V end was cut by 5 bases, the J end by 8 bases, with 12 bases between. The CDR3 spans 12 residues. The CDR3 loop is CASSPTGLEAFF. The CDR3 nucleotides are TGTGCCAGCAGTCCTACCGGACTAGAAGCTTTCTTT.

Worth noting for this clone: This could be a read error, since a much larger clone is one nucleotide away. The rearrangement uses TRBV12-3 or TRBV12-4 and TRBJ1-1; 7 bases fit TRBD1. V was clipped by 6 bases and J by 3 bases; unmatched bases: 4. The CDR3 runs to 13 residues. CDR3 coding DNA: TGTGCCAGCAGACCCAGGGGGGACACTGAAGCTTTCTTT. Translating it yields CASRPRGDTEAFF.

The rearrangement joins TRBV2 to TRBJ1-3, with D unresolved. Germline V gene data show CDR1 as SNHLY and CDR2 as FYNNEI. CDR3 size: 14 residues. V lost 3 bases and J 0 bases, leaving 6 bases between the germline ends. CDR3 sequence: CASSDPSSGNTIYF. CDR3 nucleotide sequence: TGTGCCAGCAGTGATCCGAGCTCTGGAAACACCATATATTTT.